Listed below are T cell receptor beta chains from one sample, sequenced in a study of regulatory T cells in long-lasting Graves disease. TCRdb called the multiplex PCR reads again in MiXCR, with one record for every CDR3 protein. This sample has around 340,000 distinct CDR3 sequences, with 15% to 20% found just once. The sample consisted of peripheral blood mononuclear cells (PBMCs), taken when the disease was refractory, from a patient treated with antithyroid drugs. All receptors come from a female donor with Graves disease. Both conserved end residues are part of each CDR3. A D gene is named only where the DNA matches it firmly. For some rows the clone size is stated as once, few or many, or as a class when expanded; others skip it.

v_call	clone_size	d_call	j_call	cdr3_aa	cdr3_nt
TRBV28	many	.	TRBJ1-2	CASSRGGGYYGYTF	TGTGCCAGCAGTCGGGGGGGGGGCTACTATGGCTACACCTTC
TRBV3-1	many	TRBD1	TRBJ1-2	CASSHRTGGFNGYTF	TGTGCCAGCAGCCATCGGACAGGGGGCTTCAATGGCTACACCTTC
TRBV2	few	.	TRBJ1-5	CASSATGIGNQPQHF	TGTGCCAGCAGTGCCACAGGGATCGGCAATCAGCCCCAGCATTTT
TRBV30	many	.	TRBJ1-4	CAWRRLATNEKLFF	TGTGCCTGGAGGCGGCTTGCAACTAATGAAAAACTGTTTTTT
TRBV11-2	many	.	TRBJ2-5	CASSSTGAQYF	TGTGCCAGCAGCTCAACCGGGGCCCAGTACTTC
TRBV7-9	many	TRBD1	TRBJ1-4	CASSPRYGTADEKLFF	TGTGCCAGCAGCCCTCGTTACGGGACAGCGGACGAAAAACTGTTTTTT
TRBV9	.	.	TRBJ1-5	CASSVGPFSNQPQHF	TGTGCCAGCAGCGTGGGACCGTTTAGCAATCAGCCCCAGCATTTT
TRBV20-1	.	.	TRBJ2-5	CSAREAQETQYF	TGCAGTGCTAGAGAGGCTCAAGAGACCCAGTACTTC
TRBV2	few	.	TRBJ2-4	CASSLQGYKNIQYF	TGTGCCAGCAGTCTACAGGGTTACAAAAACATTCAGTACTTC
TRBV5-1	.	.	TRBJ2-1	CASSLNGEPSYNEQFF	TGCGCCAGCAGCTTAAACGGGGAACCGTCCTACAATGAGCAGTTCTTC
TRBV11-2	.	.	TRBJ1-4	CASSSADFRGKLFF	TGTGCCAGCAGCAGCGCCGACTTCAGGGGAAAACTGTTTTTT
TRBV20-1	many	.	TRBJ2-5	CSARSSGEETQYF	TGCAGTGCTAGGTCATCTGGGGAAGAGACCCAGTACTTC
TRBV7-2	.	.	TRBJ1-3	CASSLEVSTSSGNTIYF	TGTGCCAGCAGCTTAGAAGTCAGTACTAGCTCTGGAAACACCATATATTTT
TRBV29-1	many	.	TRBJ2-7	CSVVRGTYEQYF	TGCAGCGTTGTCCGGGGGACCTACGAGCAGTACTTC
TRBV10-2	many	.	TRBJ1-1	CASSEFFLSTAMNTEAFF	TGCGCCAGCAGTGAGTTTTTCCTATCGACAGCCATGAACACTGAAGCTTTCTTT
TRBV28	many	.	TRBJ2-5	CASSLLVWETQYF	TGTGCCAGCAGTCTCCTAGTGTGGGAGACCCAGTACTTC
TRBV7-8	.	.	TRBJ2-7	CASSLDRESKYEQYF	TGTGCCAGCAGCTTAGATAGGGAATCAAAGTACGAGCAGTACTTC
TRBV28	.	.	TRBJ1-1	CASSLVVREAFF	TGTGCCAGCAGTTTAGTAGTCAGAGAAGCTTTCTTT
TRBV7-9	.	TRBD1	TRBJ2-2	CASSFRGRTGELFF	TGTGCCAGCAGCTTCAGGGGGCGCACCGGGGAGCTGTTTTTT
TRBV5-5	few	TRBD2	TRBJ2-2	CASSLTSGRAVTGELFF	TGTGCCAGCAGCCTGACTAGCGGGAGGGCCGTCACCGGGGAGCTGTTTTTT
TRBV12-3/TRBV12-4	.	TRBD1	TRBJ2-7	CASSLSGQSYEQYF	TGTGCCAGCAGTCTTTCGGGACAGTCCTACGAGCAGTACTTC
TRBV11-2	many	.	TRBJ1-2	CASSLDTINYGYTF	TGTGCCAGCAGCTTAGATACCATTAACTATGGCTACACCTTC
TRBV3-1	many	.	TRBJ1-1	CASSQEIGGTTEAFF	TGTGCCAGCAGCCAAGAGATAGGAGGAACCACTGAAGCTTTCTTT
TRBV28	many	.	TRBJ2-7	CASSFSLQGLGYEQYF	TGTGCCAGCAGTTTTTCGCTCCAGGGTTTGGGCTACGAGCAGTACTTC
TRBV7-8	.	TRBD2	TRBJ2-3	CASRLPPRAGTTTDTQYF	TGTGCCAGCAGATTACCCCCCCGCGCCGGGACTACCACAGATACGCAGTATTTT
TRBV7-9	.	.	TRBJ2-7	CASSLSGTPSSYEQYF	TGTGCCAGCAGCTTATCCGGGACACCTAGCTCCTACGAGCAGTACTTC
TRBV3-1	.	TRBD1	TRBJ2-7	CASSLHRGEQYF	TGTGCCAGCAGCCTGCACAGGGGCGAGCAGTACTTC
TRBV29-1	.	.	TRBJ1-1	CSVEGRGGLEAFF	TGCAGCGTTGAGGGACGCGGCGGTCTTGAAGCTTTCTTT
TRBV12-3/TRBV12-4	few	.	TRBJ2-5	CASRPTAFWEETQYF	TGTGCCAGCAGACCGACAGCTTTCTGGGAAGAGACCCAGTACTTC
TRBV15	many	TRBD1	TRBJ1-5	CATRGTVNQPQHF	TGTGCCACCCGGGGGACAGTAAATCAGCCCCAGCATTTT
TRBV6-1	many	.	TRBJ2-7	CASSEATEAYFGSYEQYF	TGTGCCAGCAGTGAAGCTACTGAGGCCTATTTCGGCTCCTACGAGCAGTACTTC
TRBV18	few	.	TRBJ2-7	CASSPPGGSYEQYF	TGTGCCAGCTCACCACCCGGGGGATCGTACGAGCAGTACTTC
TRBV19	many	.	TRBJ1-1	CASSIPLGGLNTEAFF	TGTGCCAGTAGTATTCCCCTAGGAGGATTGAACACTGAAGCTTTCTTT
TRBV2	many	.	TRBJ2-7	CASSDLLPLTYEQYF	TGTGCCAGCAGTGATCTATTACCCCTTACCTACGAGCAGTACTTC
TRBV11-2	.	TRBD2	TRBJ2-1	CASSLVRGRAGNEQFF	TGTGCCAGCAGCTTAGTACGCGGGAGAGCCGGAAATGAGCAGTTCTTC
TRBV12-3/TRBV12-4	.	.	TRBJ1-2	CASSSLANYGYTF	TGTGCCAGCAGTTCCTTAGCTAACTATGGCTACACCTTC
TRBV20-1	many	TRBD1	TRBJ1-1	CSARQDRALAFF	TGCAGTGCTCGGCAGGACAGGGCGCTAGCTTTCTTT
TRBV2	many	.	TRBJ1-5	CASREQRGNQPQHF	TGTGCCAGCAGAGAACAAAGAGGCAATCAGCCCCAGCATTTT
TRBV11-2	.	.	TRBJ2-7	CASSYLGGTPSYEQYF	TGTGCCAGCAGTTACCTAGGCGGGACCCCCTCCTACGAGCAGTACTTC
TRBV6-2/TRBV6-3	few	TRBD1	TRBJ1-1	CASGYSRDRGFTEAFF	TGTGCCAGCGGTTACTCGCGGGACAGGGGCTTCACTGAAGCTTTCTTT
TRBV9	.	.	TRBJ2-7	CASSVGSESSYEQYF	TGTGCCAGCAGCGTAGGGAGTGAAAGCTCCTACGAGCAGTACTTC
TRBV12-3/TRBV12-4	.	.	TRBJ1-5	CASSFEDRGNQPQHF	TGTGCCAGCAGTTTTGAAGATAGGGGCAATCAGCCCCAGCATTTT
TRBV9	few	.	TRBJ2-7	CASSVARRGEQYF	TGTGCCAGCAGCGTAGCTCGGCGGGGCGAGCAGTACTTC